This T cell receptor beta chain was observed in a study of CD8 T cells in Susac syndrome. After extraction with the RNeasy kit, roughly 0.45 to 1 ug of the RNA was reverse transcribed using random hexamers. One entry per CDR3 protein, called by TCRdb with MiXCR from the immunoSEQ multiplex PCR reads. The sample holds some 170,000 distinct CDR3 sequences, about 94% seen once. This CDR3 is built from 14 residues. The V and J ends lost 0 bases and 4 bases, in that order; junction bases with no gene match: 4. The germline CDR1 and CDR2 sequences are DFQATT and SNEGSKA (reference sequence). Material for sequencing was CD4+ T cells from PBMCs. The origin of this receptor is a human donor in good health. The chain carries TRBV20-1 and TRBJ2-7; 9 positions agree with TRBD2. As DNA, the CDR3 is TGCAGTGCTAGAGACCCTACTAGCGGGTACGAGCAGTACTTC. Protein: CSARDPTSGYEQYF.